The sequence of this T cell receptor beta chain was determined in a study of T cell changes during pregnancy in multiple sclerosis (dated by TCRdb to the late 2010s). Some background on the complete study: The study looked at changes in the T cell repertoire across pregnancy in women with multiple sclerosis.

For CDR1 and CDR2, the germline V gene lists SGHRS and YFSETQ. The junction shows trimming of 7 bases on V and 7 bases on J, and the gene matches do not reach 3 bases of it. The CDR3 covers 11 residues, taking in both the cysteine and the phenylalanine. The only DNA kept is the CDR3, 33 bases in frame from the first base. The library was produced with the immunoSEQ multiplex PCR assay. Drawn from immuneACCESS, this table holds only the in-frame rearrangements with V and J called that TCRdb kept. Clones are partly lost; checked studies trace under half to an unresolved V gene and leave the rest unexplained. Here the sample has 100,000 or so clones; approximately 93% occur a single time. Of the sample, 0.99% is held by the ten largest clones. With respect to this clone: The specificity of this receptor is unknown. No much larger clone is present one base from it, and per-base qualities are unavailable.

Sequencing was performed on peripheral blood, taken after pregnancy. The TCR was taken from a female donor with multiple sclerosis, enrolled in a pregnancy study. The chain uses TRBV5-1 and TRBJ2-7; TRBD1 matches 9 bases in the middle. Here the CDR3 is given as CASGTGREQYF. The nucleotide sequence is given as TGCGCCAGCGGGACAGGGAGGGAGCAGTACTTC.